A selection of T cell receptor beta chains follows, all from one sample in a study of blood T cell repertoires in COVID-19. Repertoires were generated with immunoSEQ multiplex PCR, while TCRdb's copy carries only in-frame clones and drops some. The sample contains approximately 240,000 clones, 70% to 90% of which appear only once. Sequencing was done on a sample of peripheral blood. The origin of the receptors is a woman between 18 and 29 years old who had recovered from COVID-19. CDR3s include the opening cysteine and the closing phenylalanine or tryptophan. The D gene is left open where the match is weak. The size of a clone is reported for some rows only, either as once, few or many, or as a class for expanded clones.

d_call | clone_size | j_call | v_call | cdr3_nt | cdr3_aa
NA | NA | TRBJ2-5 | TRBV7-2 | TGTGCCAGCAGGGCCCCCCCCGCCGAGACCCAGTACTTC | CASRAPPAETQYF
NA | NA | TRBJ2-4 | TRBV18 | TGTGCCAGCTCACCCAACGGGGGAAACATTCAGTACTTC | CASSPNGGNIQYF
NA | NA | TRBJ1-1 | TRBV6-5 | TGTGCCAGCACCTTGGTAGGGGGTAACACTGAAGCTTTCTTT | CASTLVGGNTEAFF
TRBD1 | NA | TRBJ2-3 | TRBV6-4 | TGTGCCAGCAGTGGCCAGGGGGGCACAGATACGCAGTATTTT | CASSGQGGTDTQYF
NA | NA | TRBJ2-4 | TRBV6-2/TRBV6-3 | TGTGCCAGCAGTTACACGGTAGCCAAAAACATTCAGTACTTC | CASSYTVAKNIQYF
TRBD1 | NA | TRBJ1-3 | TRBV7-9 | TGTGCCAGCAGCAAGGGACAGGGGCTTGGAAACACCATATATTTT | CASSKGQGLGNTIYF
NA | NA | TRBJ2-1 | TRBV10-3 | TGTGCCATCAGTGAGCCCGACTCCGCCGGGTTCTTC | CAISEPDSAGFF
NA | NA | TRBJ2-1 | TRBV6-1 | TGTGCCAGCAGTGAGACACTGAGCTCCTACAATGAGCAGTTCTTC | CASSETLSSYNEQFF
NA | NA | TRBJ2-1 | TRBV7-7 | TGTGCCAGCAGTACATCCGGGACTCCAATTTCAATAGAGCAGTTCTTC | CASSTSGTPISIEQFF
NA | NA | TRBJ1-2 | TRBV6-2/TRBV6-3 | TGTGCCAGCATCCCGGGGCCCTCGTTGAATTATGGCTACACCTTC | CASIPGPSLNYGYTF
NA | NA | TRBJ2-1 | TRBV5-4 | TGTGCCAGCAGTGTCGGAGGACTCCGCTCCTACAATGAGCAGTTCTTC | CASSVGGLRSYNEQFF
TRBD2 | NA | TRBJ2-7 | TRBV6-6 | TGTGCCAGCATGGAGACTAGCGGGAACGAGCAGTACTTC | CASMETSGNEQYF
TRBD2 | NA | TRBJ2-1 | TRBV5-1 | TGCGCCAGCAGCGCCGGGACTAGCGGATACAATGAGCAGTTCTTC | CASSAGTSGYNEQFF
NA | once | TRBJ1-1 | TRBV6-2/TRBV6-3 | TGTGCCAGCAGTCCGGGGGGGGTTAGCACTGAAGCTTTCTTT | CASSPGGVSTEAFF
TRBD2 | NA | TRBJ2-5 | TRBV18 | TGTGCCAGCTCACCTGTGGCAAGGACTAGAATAGAGACCCAGTACTTC | CASSPVARTRIETQYF
NA | NA | TRBJ1-2 | TRBV15 | TGTGCCACCAGCCCCCGTGGAGTTAGCTATGGCTACACCTTC | CATSPRGVSYGYTF